This T cell receptor (beta chain) was found in a study of T cell responses to AZD1222 COVID-19 vaccine. CDR1 is SGHNT and CDR2 is YENEEA in the germline V gene. There are 13 residues in the CDR3. Between the trimmed V and J ends, which lost 4 bases and 2 bases, there was a span of 9 bases. Produced via immunoSEQ multiplex PCR; TCRdb's table is partial and in-frame only. Here the sample spans under 95,000 clones, roughly 90% being singletons. The genes are TRBV11-3 and TRBJ2-7; D assignment may be TRBD1 or TRBD2 (5 bases each). The sequencing used peripheral blood, collected 28 days after the second AZD1222 dose. This receptor was identified in an adult who received the AZD1222 COVID-19 vaccine. CDR3 region: CASSSGAPYEQYF. CDR3 nucleotides: TGTGCCAGCAGCTCCGGGGCCCCCTACGAGCAGTACTTC.